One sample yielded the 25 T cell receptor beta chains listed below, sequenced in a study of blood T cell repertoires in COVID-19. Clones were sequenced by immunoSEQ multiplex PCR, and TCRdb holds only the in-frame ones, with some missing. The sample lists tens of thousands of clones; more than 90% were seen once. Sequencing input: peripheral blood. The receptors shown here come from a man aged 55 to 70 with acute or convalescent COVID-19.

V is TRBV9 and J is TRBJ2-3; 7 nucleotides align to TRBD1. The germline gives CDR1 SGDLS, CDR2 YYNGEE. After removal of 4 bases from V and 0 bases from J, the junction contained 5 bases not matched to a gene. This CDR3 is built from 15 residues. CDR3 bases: TGTGCCAGCAGCTTCGGGACAGCCAGCACAGATACGCAGTATTTT. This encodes CASSFGTASTDTQYF.

CDR3 DNA: TGTGCCAGCAGCCAAGATCACATCCGCTCCCCCTATAATTCACCCCTCCACTTT. Protein product: CASSQDHIRSPYNSPLHF. The J gene is TRBJ1-6, the V gene TRBV3-1 (or the pseudogene TRBV3-2); D is unclear. V was trimmed by 0 bases and J by 2 bases, leaving 14 bases between them. The CDR3 is 18 amino acids. Germline lookup yields CDR1 LGHDT and CDR2 YNNKEL (reference sequence).

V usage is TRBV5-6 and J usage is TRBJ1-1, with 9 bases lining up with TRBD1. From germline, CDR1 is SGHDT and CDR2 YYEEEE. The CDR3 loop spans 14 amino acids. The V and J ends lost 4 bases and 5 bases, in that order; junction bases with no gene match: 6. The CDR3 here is CASSPGTGKTEAFF. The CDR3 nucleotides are TGTGCCAGCAGCCCCGGGACAGGGAAAACTGAAGCTTTCTTT.

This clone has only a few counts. The CDR3 nucleotides read TGTGCCAGCTCACCGGCGGGTTCCTATAATTCACCCCTCCACTTT. Translation gives CASSPAGSYNSPLHF. The gene calls are TRBV18 and TRBJ1-6; unclear D gene. Trimming cost V 3 bases and J 1 base, with 7 bases left between them. CDR3 size: 15 residues. Germline V lookup: CDR1 KGHSH, CDR2 LQKENI. The full variable domain, in which reference TRBV18 and TRBJ1-6 provide the parts outside the CDR3, is NAGVMQNPRHLVRRRGQEARLRCSPMKGHSHVYWYRQLPEEGLKFMVYLQKENIIDESGMPKERFSAEFPKEGPSILRIQQVVRGDSAAYFCASSPAGSYNSPLHFGNGTRLTVT.

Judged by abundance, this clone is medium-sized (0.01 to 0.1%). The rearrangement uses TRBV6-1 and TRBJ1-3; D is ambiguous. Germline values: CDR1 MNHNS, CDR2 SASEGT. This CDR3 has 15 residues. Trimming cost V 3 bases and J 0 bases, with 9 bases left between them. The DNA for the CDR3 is TGTGCCAGCAGTGACAGTCCCTCCTCTGGAAACACCATATATTTT. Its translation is CASSDSPSSGNTIYF.

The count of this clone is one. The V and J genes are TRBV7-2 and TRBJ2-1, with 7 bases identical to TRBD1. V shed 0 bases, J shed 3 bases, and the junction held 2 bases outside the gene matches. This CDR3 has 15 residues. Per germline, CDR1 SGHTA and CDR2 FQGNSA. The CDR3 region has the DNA TGTGCCAGCAGCTTAGCGAACAGGGGCTACAATGAGCAGTTCTTC. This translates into CASSLANRGYNEQFF.

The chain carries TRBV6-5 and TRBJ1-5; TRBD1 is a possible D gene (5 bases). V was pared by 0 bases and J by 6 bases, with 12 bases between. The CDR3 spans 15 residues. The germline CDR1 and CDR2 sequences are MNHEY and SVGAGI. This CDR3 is CASSYSQGASQPQHF. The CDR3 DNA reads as TGTGCCAGCAGTTACTCCCAGGGCGCTAGTCAGCCCCAGCATTTT.

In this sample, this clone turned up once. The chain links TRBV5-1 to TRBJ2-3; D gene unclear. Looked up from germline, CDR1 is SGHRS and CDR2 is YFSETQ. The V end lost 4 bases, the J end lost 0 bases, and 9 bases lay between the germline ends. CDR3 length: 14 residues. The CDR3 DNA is TGCGCCAGCAGCCCGATAACTAGCACAGATACGCAGTATTTT. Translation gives CASSPITSTDTQYF.

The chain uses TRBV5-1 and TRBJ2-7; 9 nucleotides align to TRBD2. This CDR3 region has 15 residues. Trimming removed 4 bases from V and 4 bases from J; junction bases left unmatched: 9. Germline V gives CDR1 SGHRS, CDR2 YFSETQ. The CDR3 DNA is TGCGCCAGCAGCCCAATAGCGGGGGTAGGATACGAGCAGTACTTC. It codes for CASSPIAGVGYEQYF.

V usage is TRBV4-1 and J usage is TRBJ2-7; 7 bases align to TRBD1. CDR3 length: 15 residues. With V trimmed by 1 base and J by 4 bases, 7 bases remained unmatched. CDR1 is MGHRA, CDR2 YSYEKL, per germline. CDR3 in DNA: TGCGCCAGCAGCCAAGGACGACAGGGAATATACGAGCAGTACTTC. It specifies CASSQGRQGIYEQYF.

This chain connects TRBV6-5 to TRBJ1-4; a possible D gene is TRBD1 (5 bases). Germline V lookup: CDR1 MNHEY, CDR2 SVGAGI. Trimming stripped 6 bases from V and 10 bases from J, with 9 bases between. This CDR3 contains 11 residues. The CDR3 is CASSSGGKLFF. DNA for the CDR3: TGTGCCAGCAGCTCCGGGGGAAAACTGTTTTTT.

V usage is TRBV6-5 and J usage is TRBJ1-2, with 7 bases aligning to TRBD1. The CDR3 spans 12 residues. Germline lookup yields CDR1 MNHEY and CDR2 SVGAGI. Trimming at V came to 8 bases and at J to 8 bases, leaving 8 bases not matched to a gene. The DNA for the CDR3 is TGTGCCAGCGGAACAGGGGAGTCGGGCTACACCTTC. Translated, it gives CASGTGESGYTF.

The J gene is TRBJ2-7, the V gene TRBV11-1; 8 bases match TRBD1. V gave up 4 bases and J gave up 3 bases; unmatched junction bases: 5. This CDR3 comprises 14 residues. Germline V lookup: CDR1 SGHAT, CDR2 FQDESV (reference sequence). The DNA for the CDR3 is TGTGCCAGCAGCTCCCACAGGGGGAGCTACGAGCAGTACTTC. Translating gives CASSSHRGSYEQYF.

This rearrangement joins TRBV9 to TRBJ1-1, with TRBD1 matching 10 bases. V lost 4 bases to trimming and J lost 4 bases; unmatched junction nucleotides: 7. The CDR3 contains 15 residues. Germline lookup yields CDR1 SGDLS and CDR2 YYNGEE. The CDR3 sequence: CASSPRTGGSTEAFF. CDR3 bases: TGTGCCAGCAGCCCTCGGACAGGGGGAAGCACTGAAGCTTTCTTT.

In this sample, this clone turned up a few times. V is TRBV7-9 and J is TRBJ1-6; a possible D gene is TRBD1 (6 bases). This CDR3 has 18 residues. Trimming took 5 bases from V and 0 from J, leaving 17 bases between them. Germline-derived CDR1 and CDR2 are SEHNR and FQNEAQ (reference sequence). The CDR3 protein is CASSPGAGASSYNSPLHF. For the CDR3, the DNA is TGTGCCAGCAGCCCCGGGGCGGGGGCTAGCTCCTATAATTCACCCCTCCACTTT.

This CDR3 reads CASSEAVRGFGEQFF. The CDR3, as DNA: TGTGCCAGCAGTGAAGCGGTACGAGGGTTCGGCGAGCAGTTCTTC. The V gene is TRBV2, the J gene TRBJ2-1; a possible D gene is TRBD2 (5 bases). The CDR3 contains 15 residues. Germline CDR1 is SNHLY and CDR2 is FYNNEI. Trimming took off 0 bases at V and 10 bases at J, with 16 bases between the two ends.

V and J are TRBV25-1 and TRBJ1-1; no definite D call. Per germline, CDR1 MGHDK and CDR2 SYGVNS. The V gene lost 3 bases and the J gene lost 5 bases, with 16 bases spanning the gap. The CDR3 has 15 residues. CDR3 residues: CASSETIDRVTEAFF. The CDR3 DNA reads TGTGCCAGCAGTGAGACTATCGATCGGGTGACTGAAGCTTTCTTT.

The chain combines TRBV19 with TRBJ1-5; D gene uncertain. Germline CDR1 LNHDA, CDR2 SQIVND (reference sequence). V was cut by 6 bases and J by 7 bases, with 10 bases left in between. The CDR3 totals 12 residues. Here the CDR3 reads CASRSRVQPQHF. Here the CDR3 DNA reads TGTGCCAGTAGAAGTCGGGTCCAGCCCCAGCATTTT.

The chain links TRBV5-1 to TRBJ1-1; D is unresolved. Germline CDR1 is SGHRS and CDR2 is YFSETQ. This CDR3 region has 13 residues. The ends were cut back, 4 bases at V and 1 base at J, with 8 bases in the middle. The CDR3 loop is CASSERENTEAFF. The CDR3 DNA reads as TGCGCCAGCAGCGAGCGGGAGAACACTGAAGCTTTCTTT.

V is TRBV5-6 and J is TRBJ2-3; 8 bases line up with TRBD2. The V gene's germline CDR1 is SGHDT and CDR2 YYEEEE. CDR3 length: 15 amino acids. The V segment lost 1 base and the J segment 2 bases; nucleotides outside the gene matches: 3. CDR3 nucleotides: TGTGCCAGCAGCTTGACCGGGGGGGCCACAGATACGCAGTATTTT. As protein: CASSLTGGATDTQYF.

The CDR3 spells CASSPGLSQPQHF. The CDR3 nucleotides are TGTGCCAGCAGCCCGGGACTTAGTCAGCCCCAGCATTTT. The rearrangement joins TRBV3-1 (or the pseudogene TRBV3-2) to TRBJ1-5, with TRBD1 as a possible D gene (5 bases). CDR3 size: 13 residues. Trimming left V 4 bases short and J 6 bases short, with 10 bases between. Germline lookup yields CDR1 LGHDT and CDR2 YNNKEL (reference sequence).

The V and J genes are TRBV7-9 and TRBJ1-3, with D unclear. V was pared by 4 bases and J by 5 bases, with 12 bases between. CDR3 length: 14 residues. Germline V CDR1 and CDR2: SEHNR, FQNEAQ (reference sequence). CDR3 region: CASSWEERRNTIYF. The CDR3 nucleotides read TGTGCCAGCAGCTGGGAGGAGAGAAGAAACACCATATATTTT.

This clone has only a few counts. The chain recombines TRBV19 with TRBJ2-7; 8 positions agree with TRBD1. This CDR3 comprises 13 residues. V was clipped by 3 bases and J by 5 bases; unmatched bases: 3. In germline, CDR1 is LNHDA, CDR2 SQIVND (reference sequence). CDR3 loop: CASSMAGGDEQYF. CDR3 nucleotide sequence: TGTGCCAGTAGTATGGCAGGGGGCGACGAGCAGTACTTC.

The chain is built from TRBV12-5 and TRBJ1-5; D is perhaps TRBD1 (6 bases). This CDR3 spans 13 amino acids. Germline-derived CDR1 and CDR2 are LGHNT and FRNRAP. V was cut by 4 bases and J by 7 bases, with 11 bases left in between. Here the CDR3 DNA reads TGTGCTAGTGGTTATACAGGGCCCCAGCCCCAGCATTTT. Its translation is CASGYTGPQPQHF.

The CDR3 is CSVHRVEDTQYF. DNA of the CDR3: TGCAGCGTCCACCGGGTTGAAGATACGCAGTATTTT. The genes are TRBV29-1 and TRBJ2-3, with D hard to call. The CDR3 totals 12 residues. Germline V gene sequence: CDR1 SQVTM, CDR2 ANQGSEA. V lost 6 bases and J 5 bases, leaving 12 bases between the germline ends.